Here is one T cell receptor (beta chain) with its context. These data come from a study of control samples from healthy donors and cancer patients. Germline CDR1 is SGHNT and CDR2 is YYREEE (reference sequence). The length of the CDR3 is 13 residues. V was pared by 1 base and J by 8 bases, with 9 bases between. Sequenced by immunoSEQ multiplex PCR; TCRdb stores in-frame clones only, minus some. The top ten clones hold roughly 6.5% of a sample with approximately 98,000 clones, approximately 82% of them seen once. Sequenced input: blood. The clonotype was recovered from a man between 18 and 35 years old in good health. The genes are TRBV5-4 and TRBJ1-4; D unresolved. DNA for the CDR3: TGTGCCAGCAGCTTGCCGGGGTCCGAAAAACTGTTTTTT. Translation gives CASSLPGSEKLFF.